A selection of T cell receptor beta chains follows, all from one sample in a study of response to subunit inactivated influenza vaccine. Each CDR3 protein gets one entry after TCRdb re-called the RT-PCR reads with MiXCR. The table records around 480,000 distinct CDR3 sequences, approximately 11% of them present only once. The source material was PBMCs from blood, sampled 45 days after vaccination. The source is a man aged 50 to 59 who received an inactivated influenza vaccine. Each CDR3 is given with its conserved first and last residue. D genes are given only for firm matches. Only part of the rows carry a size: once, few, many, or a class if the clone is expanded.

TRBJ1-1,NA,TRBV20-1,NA,CSATLQGGTEAFF,TGCAGTGCTACCTTACAGGGAGGGACTGAAGCTTTCTTT
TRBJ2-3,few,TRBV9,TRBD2,CASSVEREADTQYF,TGTGCCAGCAGCGTAGAGCGGGAAGCAGATACGCAGTATTTT
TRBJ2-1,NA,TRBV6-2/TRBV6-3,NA,CASSLGLNLNNEQFF,TGTGCCAGCAGTTTAGGACTGAACTTGAACAATGAGCAGTTCTTC
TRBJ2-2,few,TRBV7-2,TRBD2,CASSLAISGRGPGELFF,TGTGCCAGCAGCTTAGCAATAAGCGGGAGGGGGCCCGGGGAGCTGTTTTTT
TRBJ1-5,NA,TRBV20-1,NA,CSASFLGAQHF,TGCAGTGCTAGTTTCCTGGGGGCCCAGCATTTT
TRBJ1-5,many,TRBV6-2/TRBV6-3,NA,CASSYSGGNQPQHF,TGTGCCAGCAGTTACTCAGGGGGGAATCAGCCCCAGCATTTT
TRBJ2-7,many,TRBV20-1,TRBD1,CSARGTGGNPYEQYF,TGCAGTGCTAGGGGGACAGGGGGAAATCCCTACGAGCAGTACTTC
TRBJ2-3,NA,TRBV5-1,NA,CASSLDGSQRADTQYF,TGCGCCAGCAGCTTGGATGGGAGCCAGCGCGCAGATACGCAGTATTTT
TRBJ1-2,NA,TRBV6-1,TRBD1,CASSLLSGTVEGYTF,TGTGCCAGCAGTCTCCTGTCCGGGACAGTGGAAGGCTACACCTTC
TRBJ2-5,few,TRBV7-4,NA,CASSSLAQETQYF,TGTGCCAGCAGCTCCCTCGCACAAGAGACCCAGTACTTC
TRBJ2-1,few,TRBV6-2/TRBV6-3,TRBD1,CASSYPRDRGQFKSSYNEQFF,TGTGCCAGCAGTTACCCTCGGGACAGGGGGCAATTCAAAAGCTCCTACAATGAGCAGTTCTTC
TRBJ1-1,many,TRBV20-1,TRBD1,CSASGQGILAFF,TGCAGTGCTAGCGGACAGGGGATTTTGGCTTTCTTT
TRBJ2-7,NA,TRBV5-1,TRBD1,CASSLTGTATYEQYF,TGCGCCAGCAGCTTGACCGGGACAGCTACCTACGAGCAGTACTTC
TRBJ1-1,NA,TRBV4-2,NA,CASSQGRGRERRTEAFF,TGTGCCAGCAGCCAAGGCAGGGGCCGCGAAAGGCGCACTGAAGCTTTCTTT
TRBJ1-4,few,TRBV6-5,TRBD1,CASSYQGQGFANEKLFF,TGTGCCAGCAGTTACCAGGGACAGGGATTTGCTAATGAAAAACTGTTTTTT
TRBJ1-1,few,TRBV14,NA,CASSQDRRGASGNTEAFF,TGTGCCAGCAGCCAAGATCGTAGGGGAGCCTCTGGGAACACTGAAGCTTTCTTT
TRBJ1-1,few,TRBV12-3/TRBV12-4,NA,CASTPFGGMNTEAFF,TGTGCCAGCACCCCCTTCGGCGGAATGAACACTGAAGCTTTCTTT
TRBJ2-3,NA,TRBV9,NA,CASSVDLGTGTDTQYF,TGTGCCAGCAGCGTAGATCTTGGGACCGGAACAGATACGCAGTATTTT
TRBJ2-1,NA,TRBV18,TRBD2,CASSPSGGAMNEQFF,TGTGCCAGCTCACCCAGCGGGGGGGCCATGAATGAGCAGTTCTTC
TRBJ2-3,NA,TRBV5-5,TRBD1,CASTNRGPADTQYF,TGTGCCAGCACCAACAGGGGGCCCGCAGATACGCAGTATTTT
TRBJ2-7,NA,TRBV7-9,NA,CASSSSPAPGMSF,TGTGCCAGCAGCTCAAGTCCAGCGCCTGGGATGTCCTTC
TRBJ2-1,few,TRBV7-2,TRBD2,CASSLRTSGGPKEQFF,TGTGCCAGCAGCTTGCGGACTAGCGGGGGGCCCAAGGAGCAGTTCTTC
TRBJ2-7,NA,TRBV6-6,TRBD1,CASSYGQDPDF,TGTGCCAGCAGTTACGGACAGGATCCGGACTTC
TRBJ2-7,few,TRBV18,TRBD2,CASSPPNSGGNEQYF,TGTGCCAGCTCACCACCAAATAGCGGGGGAAACGAGCAGTACTTC
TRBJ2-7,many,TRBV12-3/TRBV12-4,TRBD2,CASSFKREGYEQYF,TGTGCCAGCAGTTTTAAGCGGGAGGGGTACGAGCAGTACTTC
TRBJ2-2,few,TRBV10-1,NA,CASSGIDTGELFF,TGCGCCAGCAGCGGTATAGACACCGGGGAGCTGTTTTTT
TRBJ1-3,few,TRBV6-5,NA,CASSYPMGRGAIYF,TGTGCCAGCAGTTACCCAATGGGCCGTGGGGCCATATATTTT
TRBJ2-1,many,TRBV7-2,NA,CASSFQGGSYNEQFF,TGTGCCAGCAGCTTTCAGGGTGGCTCCTACAATGAGCAGTTCTTC
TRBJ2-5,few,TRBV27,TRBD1,CASSFDRAVTQYF,TGTGCCAGCAGTTTTGACAGGGCGGTGACCCAGTACTTC
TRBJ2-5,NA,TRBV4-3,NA,CASSQDNQETQYF,TGCGCCAGCAGCCAAGATAACCAAGAGACCCAGTACTTC
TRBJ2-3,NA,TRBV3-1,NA,CASSQDPQKTDTQYF,TGTGCCAGCAGCCAAGATCCCCAAAAGACAGATACGCAGTATTTT
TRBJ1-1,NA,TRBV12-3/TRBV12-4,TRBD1,CASSPMTGVRTEAFF,TGTGCCAGCAGTCCCATGACAGGGGTTAGGACTGAAGCTTTCTTT
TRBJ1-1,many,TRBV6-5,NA,CASSPGNTEAFF,TGTGCCAGCAGTCCGGGGAACACTGAAGCTTTCTTT
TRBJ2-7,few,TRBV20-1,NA,CSAQQPSQQYF,TGCAGTGCACAACAACCTTCGCAGCAGTACTTC
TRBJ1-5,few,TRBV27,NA,CASSDLGGQPQHF,TGTGCCAGCAGCGATTTAGGCGGTCAGCCCCAGCATTTT
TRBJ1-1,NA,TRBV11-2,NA,CASSPFGVPGIRNTEAFF,TGTGCCAGCAGCCCTTTCGGGGTTCCAGGTATTAGGAACACTGAAGCTTTCTTT
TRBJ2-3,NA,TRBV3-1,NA,CASSPPSSGTGVRTDTQYF,TGTGCCAGCAGCCCACCCTCATCCGGGACTGGGGTTCGCACAGATACGCAGTATTTT
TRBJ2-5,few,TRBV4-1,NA,CASSQGARGWQETQYF,TGCGCCAGCAGCCAAGGCGCGCGGGGATGGCAAGAGACCCAGTACTTC
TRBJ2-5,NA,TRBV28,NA,CASSPHGGQETQYF,TGTGCCAGCAGCCCCCATGGGGGGCAAGAGACCCAGTACTTC
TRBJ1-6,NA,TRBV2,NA,CATKLKTDNSPLHF,TGTGCCACCAAACTTAAGACAGATAATTCACCCCTCCACTTT
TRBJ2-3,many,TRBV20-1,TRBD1,CSARDVERTGLTDTQYF,TGCAGTGCTAGAGACGTCGAGCGGACAGGGCTTACAGATACGCAGTATTTT
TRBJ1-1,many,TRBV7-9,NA,CASSPPDPEAFF,TGTGCCAGCAGCCCACCGGATCCTGAAGCTTTCTTT
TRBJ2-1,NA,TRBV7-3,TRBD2,CASSLMRREGRNEQFF,TGTGCCAGCAGCTTAATGAGGCGGGAGGGCCGTAATGAGCAGTTCTTC
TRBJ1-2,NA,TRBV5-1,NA,CASTPARQSNYGYTF,TGCGCCAGCACCCCTGCAAGACAGAGTAACTATGGCTACACCTTC
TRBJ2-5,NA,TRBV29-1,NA,CSVVGPRQETQYF,TGCAGCGTTGTGGGACCGCGGCAAGAGACCCAGTACTTC
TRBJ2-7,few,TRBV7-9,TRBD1,CASSLLPQGAYEQYF,TGTGCCAGCAGCTTACTGCCACAGGGGGCATACGAGCAGTACTTC
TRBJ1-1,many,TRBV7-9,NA,CASSFYGRGDTEAFF,TGTGCCAGCAGCTTCTATGGCCGAGGGGACACTGAAGCTTTCTTT